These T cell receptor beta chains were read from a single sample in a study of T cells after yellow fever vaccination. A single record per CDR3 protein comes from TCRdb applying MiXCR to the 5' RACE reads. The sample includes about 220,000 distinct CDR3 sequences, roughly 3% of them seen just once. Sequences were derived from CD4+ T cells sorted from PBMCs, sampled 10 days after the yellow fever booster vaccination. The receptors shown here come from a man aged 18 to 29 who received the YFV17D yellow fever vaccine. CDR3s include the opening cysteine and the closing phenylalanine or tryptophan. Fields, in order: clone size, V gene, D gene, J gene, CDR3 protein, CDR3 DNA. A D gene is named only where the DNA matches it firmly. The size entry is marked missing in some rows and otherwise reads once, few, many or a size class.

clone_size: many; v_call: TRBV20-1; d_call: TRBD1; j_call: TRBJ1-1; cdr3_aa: CSARLTGRMNTEAFF; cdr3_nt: TGCAGTGCTCGCCTGACAGGGCGGATGAACACTGAAGCTTTCTTT
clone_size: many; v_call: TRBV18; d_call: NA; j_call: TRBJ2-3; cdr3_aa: CASSPPTRDTQYF; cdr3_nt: TGTGCCAGCTCACCACCGACTAGAGATACGCAGTATTTT
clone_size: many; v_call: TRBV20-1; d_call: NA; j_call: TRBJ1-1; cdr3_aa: CSARRSVEHLNMNTEAFF; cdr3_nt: TGCAGTGCTAGAAGATCGGTGGAACACCTAAACATGAACACTGAAGCTTTCTTT
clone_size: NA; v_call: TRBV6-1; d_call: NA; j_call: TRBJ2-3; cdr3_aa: CASQPHPSTDTQYF; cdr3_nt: TGTGCCAGCCAGCCGCATCCTAGTACAGATACGCAGTATTTT
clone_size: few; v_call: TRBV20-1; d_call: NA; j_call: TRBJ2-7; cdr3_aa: CSASGRTYEQYF; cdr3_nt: TGCAGTGCTTCGGGCAGAACCTACGAGCAGTACTTC
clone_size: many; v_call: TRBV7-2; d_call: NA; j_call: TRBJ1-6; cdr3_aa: CASSTRQNNSPLHF; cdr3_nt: TGTGCCAGCAGCACCCGACAGAATAATTCACCCCTCCACTTT
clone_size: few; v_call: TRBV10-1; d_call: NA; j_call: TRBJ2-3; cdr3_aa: CASSDATTDTQYF; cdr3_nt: TGCGCCAGCAGTGACGCGACCACAGATACGCAGTATTTT
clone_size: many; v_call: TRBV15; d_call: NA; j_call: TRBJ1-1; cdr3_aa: CATSSGPLSDAFF; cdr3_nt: TGTGCCACCAGCTCAGGGCCCCTGTCGGATGCTTTCTTT
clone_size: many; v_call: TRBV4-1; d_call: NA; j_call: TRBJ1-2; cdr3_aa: CASSQDRGPQSYGYTF; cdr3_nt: TGCGCCAGCAGCCAAGATAGAGGACCCCAGAGCTATGGCTACACCTTC
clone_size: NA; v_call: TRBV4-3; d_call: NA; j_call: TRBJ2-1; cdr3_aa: CASSQDSMGWGNEQFF; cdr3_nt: TGCGCCAGCAGCCAAGATTCCATGGGATGGGGGAATGAGCAGTTCTTC
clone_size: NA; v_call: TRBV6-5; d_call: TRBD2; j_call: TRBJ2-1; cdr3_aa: CASSSAQRGGPDEQFF; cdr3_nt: TGTGCCAGCAGTTCCGCCCAGCGGGGGGGCCCCGATGAGCAGTTCTTC
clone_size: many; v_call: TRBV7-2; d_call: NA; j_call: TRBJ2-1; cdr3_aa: CASSVRGRGEPYNEQFF; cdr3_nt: TGTGCCAGCAGCGTCAGGGGACGGGGGGAACCCTACAATGAGCAGTTCTTC